The entry that follows covers one T cell receptor beta chain sequence. Its matching antigen is unknown. Looked up from germline, CDR1 is LGHDT and CDR2 is YNNKEL (reference sequence). CDR3 size: 13 residues. The V and J ends lost 0 bases and 6 bases respectively, with 9 bases between them. These data come from a study of regulatory T cells in long-lasting Graves disease. Study results and limitations: Shared public clonotypes totalled about 2,700 in persistent patients, compared with about 930 in new patients. Thyroid tissue went unstudied; only peripheral blood was examined. Persistent disease exhibited a predilection for TRBV28, TRBJ1-2 and TRBJ2-5.

As for time point: persistent/refractory GD, antithyroid drugs over 5 years with positive TRAb. Making the TCR library involved RNA that had been extracted from PBMCs. Patients hailed from an endocrinology department in Xi'an, China. Through Arm-PCR of CDR3 regions and iRepertoire HTBI primers, TCR beta libraries were built. TCRdb redid the calling of the multiplex PCR reads with MiXCR, one entry per CDR3 protein. The sample shows about 290,000 distinct CDR3 sequences, 22% of them seen only once. The material was peripheral blood mononuclear cells (PBMCs), obtained when the disease was refractory, from a patient treated with antithyroid drugs. The source of this sequence is a female donor with Graves disease. The V call is TRBV3-1, the J call TRBJ2-7; D remains ambiguous. The DNA of the CDR3 is TGTGCCAGCAGCCAAGACTCTAGTTCCGAGCAGTACTTC. As protein: CASSQDSSSEQYF.